This TCR beta chain came from a study of blood T cell repertoires in COVID-19. The wider study: Sites across the United States, Italy and Spain contributed samples from acute and convalescent COVID-19. T cells, B-cell-depleted T cells, or PBMCs supplied cDNA or gDNA.

Germline CDR1 SGDLS, CDR2 YYNGEE. With 0 bases removed from V and 5 bases from J, the gap between germline ends came to 18 bases. The CDR3 is made up of 17 amino acids. Authors' methods: Counts of nucleated cells, estimated from reference gene primer amplification, were obtained. TCRdb keeps only in-frame clones here, not all; method: immunoSEQ multiplex PCR. V and J calls and clone size are given by that table; D and trimming were obtained from the DNA. The table has tens of thousands of clones, 65% to 85% seen once. The sample taken for sequencing was peripheral blood. This rearrangement joins TRBV9 to TRBJ2-1; D might be TRBD2 (6 bases). The TCR comes from a woman aged 55-69 years with acute or convalescent COVID-19. The chain's CDR3 is CASSVAPVRGGHNEQFF. The CDR3 DNA reads as TGTGCCAGCAGCGTAGCCCCTGTTAGGGGAGGCCACAATGAGCAGTTCTTC.